The clone carrying this T cell receptor (beta chain) was seen only a few times. The antigen is undetermined. This entry is derived from a study of cytomegalovirus exposure and HLA in healthy donors. Whole-study findings and limits: Reports described diagnosis of cytomegalovirus status by the classifier as highly specific and sensitive.

This CDR3 has 12 amino acids. The germline V gene encodes CDR1 LNHDA and CDR2 SQIVND (reference sequence). The ends were cut back, 11 bases at V and 2 bases at J, with 7 bases in the middle. PCR used 60 Vbeta primers and 13 Jbeta primers. The protocol was immunoSEQ multiplex PCR, while the TCRdb copy is restricted to in-frame clones and leaves out a portion. Found here are roughly 200,000 clones, around four fifths of them singletons; the top ten hold 2.7%. Sequences were obtained from PBMCs. The TCR sequence derives from a woman aged 60-70 years in good health and CMV-seropositive. The V call is TRBV19, the J call TRBJ1-6; D is unclear. CDR3 residues: CASGAYNSPLHF. CDR3 nucleotide sequence: TGTGCCTCCGGGGCCTATAATTCACCCCTCCACTTT.